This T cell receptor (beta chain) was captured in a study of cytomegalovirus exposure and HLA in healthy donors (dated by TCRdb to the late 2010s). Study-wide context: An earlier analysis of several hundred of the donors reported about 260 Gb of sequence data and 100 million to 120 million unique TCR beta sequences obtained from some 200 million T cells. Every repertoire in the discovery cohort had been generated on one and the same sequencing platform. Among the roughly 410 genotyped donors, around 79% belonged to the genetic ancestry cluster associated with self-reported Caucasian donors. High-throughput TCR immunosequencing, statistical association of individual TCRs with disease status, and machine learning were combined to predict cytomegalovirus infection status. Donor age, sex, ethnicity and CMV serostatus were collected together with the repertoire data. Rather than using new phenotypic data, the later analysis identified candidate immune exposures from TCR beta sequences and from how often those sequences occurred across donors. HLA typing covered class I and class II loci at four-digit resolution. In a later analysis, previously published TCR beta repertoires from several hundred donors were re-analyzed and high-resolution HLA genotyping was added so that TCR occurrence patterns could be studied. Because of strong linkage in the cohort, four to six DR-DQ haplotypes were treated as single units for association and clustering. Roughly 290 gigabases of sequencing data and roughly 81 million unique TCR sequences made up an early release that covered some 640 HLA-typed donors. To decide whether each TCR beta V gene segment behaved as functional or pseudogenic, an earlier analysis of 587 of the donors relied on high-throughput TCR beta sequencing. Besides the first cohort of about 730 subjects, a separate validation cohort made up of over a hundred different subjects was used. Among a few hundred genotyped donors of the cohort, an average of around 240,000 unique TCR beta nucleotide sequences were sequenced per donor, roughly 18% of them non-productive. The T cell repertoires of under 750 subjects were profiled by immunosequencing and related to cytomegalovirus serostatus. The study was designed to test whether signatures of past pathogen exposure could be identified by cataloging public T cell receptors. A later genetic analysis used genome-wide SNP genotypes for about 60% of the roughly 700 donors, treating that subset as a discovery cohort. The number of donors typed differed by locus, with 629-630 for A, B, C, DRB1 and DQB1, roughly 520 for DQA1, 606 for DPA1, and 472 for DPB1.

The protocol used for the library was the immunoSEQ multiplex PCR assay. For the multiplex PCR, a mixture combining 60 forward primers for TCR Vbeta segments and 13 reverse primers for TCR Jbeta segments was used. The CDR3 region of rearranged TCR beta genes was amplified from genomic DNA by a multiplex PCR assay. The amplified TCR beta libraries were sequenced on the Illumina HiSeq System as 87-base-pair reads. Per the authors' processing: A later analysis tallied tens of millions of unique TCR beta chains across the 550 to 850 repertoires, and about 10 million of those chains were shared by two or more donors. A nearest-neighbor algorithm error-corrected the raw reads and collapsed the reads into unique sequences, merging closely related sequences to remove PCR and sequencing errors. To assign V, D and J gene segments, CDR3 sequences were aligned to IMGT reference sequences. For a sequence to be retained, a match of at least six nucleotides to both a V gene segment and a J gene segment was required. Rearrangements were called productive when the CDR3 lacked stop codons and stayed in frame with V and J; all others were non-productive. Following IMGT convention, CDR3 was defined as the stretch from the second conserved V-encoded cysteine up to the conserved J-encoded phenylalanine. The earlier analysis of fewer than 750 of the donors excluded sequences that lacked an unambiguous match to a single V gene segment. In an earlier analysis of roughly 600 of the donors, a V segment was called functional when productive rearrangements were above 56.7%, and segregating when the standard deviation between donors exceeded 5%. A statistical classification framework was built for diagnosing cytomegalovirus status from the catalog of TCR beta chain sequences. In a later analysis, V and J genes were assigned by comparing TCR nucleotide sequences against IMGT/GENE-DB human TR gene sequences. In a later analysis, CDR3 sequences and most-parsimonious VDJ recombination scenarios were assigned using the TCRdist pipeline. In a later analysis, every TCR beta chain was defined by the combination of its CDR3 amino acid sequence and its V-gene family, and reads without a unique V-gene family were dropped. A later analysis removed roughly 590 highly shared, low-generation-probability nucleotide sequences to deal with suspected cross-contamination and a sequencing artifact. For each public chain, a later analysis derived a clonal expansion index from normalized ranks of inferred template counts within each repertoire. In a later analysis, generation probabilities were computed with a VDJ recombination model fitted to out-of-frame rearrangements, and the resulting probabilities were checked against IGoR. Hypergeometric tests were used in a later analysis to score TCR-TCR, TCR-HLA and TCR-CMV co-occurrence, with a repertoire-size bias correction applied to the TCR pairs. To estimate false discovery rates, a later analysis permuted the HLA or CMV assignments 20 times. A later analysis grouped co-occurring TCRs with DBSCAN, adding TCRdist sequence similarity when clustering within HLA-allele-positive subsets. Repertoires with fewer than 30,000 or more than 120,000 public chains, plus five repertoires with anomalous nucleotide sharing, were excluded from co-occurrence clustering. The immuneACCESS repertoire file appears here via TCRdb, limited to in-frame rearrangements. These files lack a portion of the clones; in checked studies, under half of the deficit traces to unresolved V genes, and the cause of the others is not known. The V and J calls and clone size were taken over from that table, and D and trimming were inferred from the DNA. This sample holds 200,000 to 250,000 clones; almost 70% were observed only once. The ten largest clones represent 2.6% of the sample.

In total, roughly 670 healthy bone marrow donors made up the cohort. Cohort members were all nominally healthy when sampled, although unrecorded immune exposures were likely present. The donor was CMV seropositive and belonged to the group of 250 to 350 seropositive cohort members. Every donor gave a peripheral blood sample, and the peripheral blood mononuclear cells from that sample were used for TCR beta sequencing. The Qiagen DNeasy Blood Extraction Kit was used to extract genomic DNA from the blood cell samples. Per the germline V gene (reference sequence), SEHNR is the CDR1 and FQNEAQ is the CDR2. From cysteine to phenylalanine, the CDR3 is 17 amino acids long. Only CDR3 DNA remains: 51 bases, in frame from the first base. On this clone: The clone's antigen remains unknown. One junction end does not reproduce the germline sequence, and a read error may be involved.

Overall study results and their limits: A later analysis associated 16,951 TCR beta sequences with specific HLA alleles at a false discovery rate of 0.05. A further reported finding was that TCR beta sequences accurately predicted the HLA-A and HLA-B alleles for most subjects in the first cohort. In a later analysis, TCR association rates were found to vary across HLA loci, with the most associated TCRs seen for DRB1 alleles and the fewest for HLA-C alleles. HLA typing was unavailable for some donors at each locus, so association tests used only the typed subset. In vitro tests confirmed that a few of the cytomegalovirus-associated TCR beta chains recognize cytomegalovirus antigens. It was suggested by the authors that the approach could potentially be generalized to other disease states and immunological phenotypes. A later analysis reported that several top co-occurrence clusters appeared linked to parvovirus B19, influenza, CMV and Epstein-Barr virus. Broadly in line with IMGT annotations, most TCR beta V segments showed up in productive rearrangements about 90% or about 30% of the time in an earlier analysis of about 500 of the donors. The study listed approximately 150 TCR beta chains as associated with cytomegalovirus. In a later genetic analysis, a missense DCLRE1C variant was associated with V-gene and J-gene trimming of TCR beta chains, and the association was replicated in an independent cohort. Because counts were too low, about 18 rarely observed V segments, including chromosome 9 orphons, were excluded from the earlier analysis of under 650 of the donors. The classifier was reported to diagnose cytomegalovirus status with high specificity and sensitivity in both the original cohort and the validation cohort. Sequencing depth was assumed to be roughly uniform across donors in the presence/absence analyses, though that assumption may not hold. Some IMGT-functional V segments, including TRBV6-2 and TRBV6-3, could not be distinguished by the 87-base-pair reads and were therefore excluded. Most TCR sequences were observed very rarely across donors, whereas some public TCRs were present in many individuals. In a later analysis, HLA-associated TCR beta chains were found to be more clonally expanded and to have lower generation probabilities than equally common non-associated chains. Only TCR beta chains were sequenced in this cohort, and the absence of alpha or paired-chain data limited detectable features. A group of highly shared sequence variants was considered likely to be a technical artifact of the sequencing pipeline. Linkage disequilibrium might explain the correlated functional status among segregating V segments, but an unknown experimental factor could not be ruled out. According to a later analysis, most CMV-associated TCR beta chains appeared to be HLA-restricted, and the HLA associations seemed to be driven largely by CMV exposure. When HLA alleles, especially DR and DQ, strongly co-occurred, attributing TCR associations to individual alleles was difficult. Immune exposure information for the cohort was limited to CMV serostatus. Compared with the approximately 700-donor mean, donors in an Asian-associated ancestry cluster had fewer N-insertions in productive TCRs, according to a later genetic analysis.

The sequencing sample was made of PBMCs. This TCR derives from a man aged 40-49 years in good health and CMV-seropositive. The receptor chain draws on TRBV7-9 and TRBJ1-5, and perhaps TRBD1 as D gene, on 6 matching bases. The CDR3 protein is CSSSLVAGAGIGQPQHF. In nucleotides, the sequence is TGTTCCAGCAGCTTAGTAGCAGGGGCCGGTATAGGTCAGCCCCAGCATTTT.